Presented here are 18 T cell receptor beta chains from one specimen sequenced in a study of blood T cell repertoires in COVID-19. Repertoires were generated with immunoSEQ multiplex PCR, while TCRdb's copy carries only in-frame clones and drops some. The sample includes some 64,000 clones, roughly 90% of them seen just once. The sample consisted of peripheral blood. These receptors were obtained from a man over 45 with active COVID-19.

V usage is TRBV12-3 or TRBV12-4 and J usage is TRBJ2-5; perhaps TRBD1 as D (5 bases). V lost 3 bases and J lost 5, with 10 bases in between. CDR3 length equals 13 residues. CDR3 in amino acids: CASSFSAGETQYF. The CDR3, as DNA: TGTGCCAGCAGTTTCTCGGCAGGGGAGACCCAGTACTTC.

The rearrangement links TRBV7-9 to TRBJ1-4; 9 nucleotides align to TRBD1. The CDR3 loop spans 15 amino acids. Trimming at V came to 1 base and at J to 8 bases, leaving 5 bases not matched to a gene. CDR1 is SEHNR and CDR2 is FQNEAQ in the germline V gene (reference sequence). The CDR3 region has the DNA TGTGCCAGCAGCTTAGGACAGGGGGAGGGCGAAAAACTGTTTTTT. Its protein is CASSLGQGEGEKLFF.

The chain links TRBV14 to TRBJ2-3; the D gene is possibly TRBD2 (5 bases). CDR3 size: 13 residues. Germline CDR1 and CDR2: SGHDN and FVKESK. V lost 0 bases to trimming and J lost 7 bases, with 8 bases between them. CDR3 bases: TGTGCCAGCAGCCAAGATTGGAGGAATACGCAGTATTTT. Amino acids: CASSQDWRNTQYF.

The chain combines TRBV5-1 with TRBJ1-2; TRBD1 matches at 9 bases. There are 19 residues in the CDR3. With 2 bases clipped from V and 4 bases from J, the junction kept 18 bases outside the gene matches. Per the germline V gene, CDR1 is SGHRS and CDR2 is YFSETQ. In DNA form, the CDR3 reads TGCGCCAGCAGCTTACAGGGGGCAGGTCTGGCGTCGCTAGGCTATGGCTACACCTTC. Protein: CASSLQGAGLASLGYGYTF.

The chain links TRBV10-3 to TRBJ2-2, with a possible D match to TRBD1 (5 bases). CDR1 and CDR2 from the germline V gene are ENHRY and SYGVKD. V lost 0 bases to trimming and J lost 4 bases, with 15 bases between them. The CDR3 runs 17 residues. CDR3 amino acids: CAISESLVARATGELFF. The CDR3 DNA reads TGTGCCATCAGTGAGTCCTTAGTAGCCAGGGCCACCGGGGAGCTGTTTTTT.

The genes are TRBV6-5 and TRBJ1-1; tentative D call: TRBD1 (5 bases). Germline V CDR1 and CDR2: MNHEY, SVGAGI. The CDR3 covers 12 residues. Trimming left V 6 bases short and J 11 bases short, with 16 bases between. The CDR3 spells CASSLDSPWAFF. In DNA form, the CDR3 reads TGTGCCAGCAGCCTTGACAGCCCCTGGGCTTTCTTT.

This clone was observed once. The gene calls are TRBV12-3 or TRBV12-4 and TRBJ2-7; the D gene is possibly TRBD1 (5 bases). The V end lost 0 bases, the J end lost 10 bases, and 10 bases lay between the germline ends. The CDR3 spans 12 residues. The CDR3: CASSLAQGSQYF. The CDR3 DNA is TGTGCCAGCAGTTTAGCTCAGGGATCCCAGTACTTC.

As DNA, the CDR3 is TGTGCCAGCAGCACCGCGTACAGGGTTGACGAGCAGTACTTC. This encodes CASSTAYRVDEQYF. The chain has TRBV21-1 and TRBJ2-7; TRBD1 was called by the table and not checked on the DNA. TRBV21-1 is tagged as a pseudogene. The CDR3 runs 14 residues.

V is TRBV6-4 and J is TRBJ2-3, with unresolved D. Per germline, CDR1 MRHNA and CDR2 SNTAGT. The CDR3 totals 13 residues. V gave up 4 bases and J gave up 2 bases, with 7 bases separating them. Written as DNA, the CDR3 is TGTGCCAGCAGTGTGGAGCTCACAGATACGCAGTATTTT. This gives the protein CASSVELTDTQYF.

V and J are TRBV3-1 (or the pseudogene TRBV3-2) and TRBJ2-5; a weak D match, TRBD2 (5 bases). The ends were cut back, 5 bases at V and 5 bases at J, with 12 bases in the middle. Germline CDR1 LGHDT, CDR2 YNNKEL (reference sequence). This CDR3 is built from 13 residues. The CDR3, as DNA: TGTGCCAGCAGCAGGACTGGCGGGGAGACCCAGTACTTC. Amino acids: CASSRTGGETQYF.

The chain is built from TRBV6-2 or TRBV6-3 and TRBJ2-1, with TRBD2 matching 13 bases. The J segment lost 8 bases and the V segment lost 6 bases, leaving 10 bases of the junction unmatched. This CDR3 comprises 16 residues. Germline V CDR1 and CDR2: MNHEY, SVGEGT. The CDR3 region has the DNA TGTGCCAGCAGCACGACTAGCGGGGGGTTAGGTGATGAGCAGTTCTTC. It specifies CASSTTSGGLGDEQFF.

The chain couples TRBV6-6 to TRBJ1-6; D is possibly TRBD1 (6 bases). V lost 9 bases, J lost 7 bases, and 16 bases lay in between. Germline CDR1 is MNHNY and CDR2 is SVGAGI (reference sequence). The length of the CDR3 is 14 residues. The CDR3 bases are TGTGCCAGTTTTAACAGGGAAGGGAATTCACCCCTCCACTTT. Translation gives CASFNREGNSPLHF.

The chain links TRBV11-2 to TRBJ2-2; TRBD2 agrees at 7 bases. The germline V gene has CDR1 SGHAT and CDR2 FQNNGV. The V gene end was trimmed by 6 bases and the J gene end by 0 bases; junction bases not matched to a gene: 7. This CDR3 has 16 amino acids. CDR3 in amino acids: CASRPRLASNTGELFF. Written as DNA, the CDR3 is TGTGCCAGCAGACCCCGACTAGCCTCGAACACCGGGGAGCTGTTTTTT.

The CDR3 DNA reads TGTGCCAGCAGCCCCACCACAGGGGCCAACACCGGGGAGCTGTTTTTT. It codes for CASSPTTGANTGELFF. J is TRBJ2-2 and V is TRBV5-6, with 7 nucleotides matching TRBD1. The CDR3 has 16 residues. V trimming: 4 bases; J trimming: 2 bases; junction bases outside the gene matches: 8. Germline V gene data show CDR1 as SGHDT and CDR2 as YYEEEE.

This clone was counted between two and nine times. The J gene is TRBJ1-5, the V gene TRBV3-1 (or the pseudogene TRBV3-2); TRBD1 might be the D (5 bases). V was trimmed by 1 base and J by 3 bases, leaving 10 bases between them. This CDR3 region has 15 residues. CDR1 and CDR2 from the germline V gene are LGHDT and YNNKEL (reference sequence). CDR3 in DNA: TGTGCCAGCAGCCAAGCTGACAGTTCCAATCAGCCCCAGCATTTT. It encodes CASSQADSSNQPQHF.

This chain uses TRBV11-2 with TRBJ1-2; 11 nucleotides align to TRBD1. The CDR3 has 17 residues. Germline-derived CDR1 and CDR2 are SGHAT and FQNNGV. J lost 11 bases, V lost 5 bases, and 19 bases had no gene match. The CDR3, as DNA: TGTGCCAGCAGCCCCGGACAGGGGGCGAATGAACTATGGAGGTACACCTTC. Its protein product is CASSPGQGANELWRYTF.

This clone was counted between two and nine times. The J gene is TRBJ1-6, the V gene TRBV7-8; TRBD1 might be the D (5 bases). V dropped 7 bases and J dropped 10 bases, with 17 bases sitting between them. This CDR3 has 14 residues. The germline gives CDR1 SGHVS, CDR2 FQNEAQ. The CDR3 region has the DNA TGTGCCAGCACAACGGGGGGGTATTGGTCACCCCTCCACTTT. Translating it yields CASTTGGYWSPLHF.

The rearrangement uses TRBV7-9 and TRBJ2-5; 11 bases align to TRBD2. Germline lookup yields CDR1 SEHNR and CDR2 FQNEAQ (reference sequence). CDR3 length: 16 residues. V was clipped by 4 bases and J by 2 bases; unmatched bases: 6. For the CDR3, the DNA is TGTGCCAGCAGCTCTCTAGCGGGGGGCTGGCAAGAGACCCAGTACTTC. Translating it yields CASSSLAGGWQETQYF.